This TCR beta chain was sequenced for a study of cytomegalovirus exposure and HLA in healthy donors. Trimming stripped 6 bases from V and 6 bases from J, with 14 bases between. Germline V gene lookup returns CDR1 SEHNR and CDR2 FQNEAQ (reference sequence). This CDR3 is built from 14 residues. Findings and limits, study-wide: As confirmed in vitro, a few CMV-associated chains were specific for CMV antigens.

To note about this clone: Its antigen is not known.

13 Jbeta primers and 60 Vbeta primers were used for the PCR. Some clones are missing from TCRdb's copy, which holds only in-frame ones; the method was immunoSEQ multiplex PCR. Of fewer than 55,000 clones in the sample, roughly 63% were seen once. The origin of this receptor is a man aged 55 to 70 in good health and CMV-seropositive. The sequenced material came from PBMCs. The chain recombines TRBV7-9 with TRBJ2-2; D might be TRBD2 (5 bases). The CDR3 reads CASSEGGTAGELFF. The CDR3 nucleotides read TGTGCCAGCAGTGAAGGAGGTACGGCCGGGGAGCTGTTTTTT.